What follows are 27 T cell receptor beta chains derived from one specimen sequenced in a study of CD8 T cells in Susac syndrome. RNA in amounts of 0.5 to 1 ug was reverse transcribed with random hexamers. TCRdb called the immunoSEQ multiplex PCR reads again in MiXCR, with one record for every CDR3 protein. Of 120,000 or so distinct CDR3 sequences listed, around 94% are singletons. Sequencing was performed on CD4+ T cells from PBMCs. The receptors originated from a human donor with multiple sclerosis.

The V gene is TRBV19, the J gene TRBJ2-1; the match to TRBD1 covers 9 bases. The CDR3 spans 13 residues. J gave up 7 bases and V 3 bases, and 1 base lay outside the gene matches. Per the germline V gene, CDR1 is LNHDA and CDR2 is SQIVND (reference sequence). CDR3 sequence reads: CASSIGQGNEQFF. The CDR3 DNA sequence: TGTGCCAGTAGTATCGGACAGGGGAATGAGCAGTTCTTC.

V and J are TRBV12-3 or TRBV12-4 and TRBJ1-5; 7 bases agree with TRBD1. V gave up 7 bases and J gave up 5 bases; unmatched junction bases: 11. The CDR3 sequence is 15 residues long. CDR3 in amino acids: CASTRDRGSHQPQHF. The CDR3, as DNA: TGTGCCAGCACCAGGGACAGAGGTTCCCATCAGCCCCAGCATTTT.

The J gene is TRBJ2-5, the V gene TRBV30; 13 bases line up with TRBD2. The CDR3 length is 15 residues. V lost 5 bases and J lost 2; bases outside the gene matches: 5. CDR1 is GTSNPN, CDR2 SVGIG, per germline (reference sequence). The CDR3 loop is CAWALLAGGQETQYF. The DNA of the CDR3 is TGTGCCTGGGCATTACTAGCGGGAGGGCAAGAGACCCAGTACTTC.

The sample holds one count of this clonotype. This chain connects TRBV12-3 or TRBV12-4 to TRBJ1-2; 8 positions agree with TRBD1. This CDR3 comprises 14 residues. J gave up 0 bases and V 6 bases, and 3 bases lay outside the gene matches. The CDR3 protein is CASRWTGTNYGYTF. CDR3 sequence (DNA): TGTGCCAGCAGGTGGACAGGGACTAACTATGGCTACACCTTC.

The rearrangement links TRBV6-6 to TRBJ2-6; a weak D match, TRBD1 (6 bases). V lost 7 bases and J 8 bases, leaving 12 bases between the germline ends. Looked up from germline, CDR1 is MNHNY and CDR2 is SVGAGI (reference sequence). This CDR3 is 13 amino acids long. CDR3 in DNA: TGTGCCAGCACCCGACAGGAAACCAACGTCCTGACTTTC. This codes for CASTRQETNVLTF.

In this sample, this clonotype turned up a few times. The DNA for the CDR3 is TGTGCCAGCAGCTTCGGGACAGAGAACACCGGGGAGCTGTTTTTT. Residues: CASSFGTENTGELFF. The chain couples TRBV7-2 to TRBJ2-2; 7 nucleotides match TRBD1. Trimming cost V 3 bases and J 1 base; bases outside gene matches: 2. There are 15 residues in the CDR3. Germline CDR1 reads SGHTA; CDR2 reads FQGNSA.

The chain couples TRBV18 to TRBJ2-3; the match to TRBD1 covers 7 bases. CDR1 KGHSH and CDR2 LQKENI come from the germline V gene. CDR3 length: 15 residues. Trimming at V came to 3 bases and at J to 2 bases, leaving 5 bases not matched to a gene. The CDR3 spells CASSPKTGLTDTQYF. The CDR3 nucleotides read TGTGCCAGCTCACCGAAGACAGGGCTCACAGATACGCAGTATTTT.

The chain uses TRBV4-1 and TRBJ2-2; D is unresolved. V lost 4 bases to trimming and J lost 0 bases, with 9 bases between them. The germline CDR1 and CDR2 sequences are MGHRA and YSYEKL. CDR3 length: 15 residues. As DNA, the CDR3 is TGCGCCAGCAGCCTGCAGTATGCGAACACCGGGGAGCTGTTTTTT. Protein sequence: CASSLQYANTGELFF.

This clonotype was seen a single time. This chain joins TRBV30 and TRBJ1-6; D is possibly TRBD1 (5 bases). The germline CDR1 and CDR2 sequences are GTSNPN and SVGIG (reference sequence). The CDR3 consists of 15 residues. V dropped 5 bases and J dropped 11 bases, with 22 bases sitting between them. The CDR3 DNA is TGTGCCTGGTCCCCTGGAGGGGCCATACCGCCACCCCTCCACTTT. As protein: CAWSPGGAIPPPLHF.

The CDR3 DNA sequence: TGTGCCAGCAGCTTAGCGAGGGGGGCGGACTATGGCTACACCTTC. Translated: CASSLARGADYGYTF. The chain carries TRBV7-2 and TRBJ1-2, with D perhaps TRBD1 (6 bases). The germline V gene has CDR1 SGHTA and CDR2 FQGNSA. The V and J ends lost 0 bases and 3 bases respectively, with 11 bases between them. The CDR3 is 15 amino acids.

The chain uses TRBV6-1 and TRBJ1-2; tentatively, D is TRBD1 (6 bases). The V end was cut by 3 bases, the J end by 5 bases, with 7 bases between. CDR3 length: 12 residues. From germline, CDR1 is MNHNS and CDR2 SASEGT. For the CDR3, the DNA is TGTGCCAGCAGTGACAGGGGTTATGGCTACACCTTC. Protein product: CASSDRGYGYTF.

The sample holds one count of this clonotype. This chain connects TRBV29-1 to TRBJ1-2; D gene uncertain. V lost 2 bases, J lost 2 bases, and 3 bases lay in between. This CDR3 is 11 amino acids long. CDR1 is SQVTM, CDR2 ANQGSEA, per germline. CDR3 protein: CSVEQNYGYTF. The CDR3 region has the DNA TGCAGCGTTGAACAGAACTATGGCTACACCTTC.

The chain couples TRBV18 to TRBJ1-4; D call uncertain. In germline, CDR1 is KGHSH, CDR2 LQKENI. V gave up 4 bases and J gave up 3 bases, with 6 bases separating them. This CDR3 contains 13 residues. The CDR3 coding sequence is TGTGCCAGCTCACGGGCGGCTAATGAAAAACTGTTTTTT. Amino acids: CASSRAANEKLFF. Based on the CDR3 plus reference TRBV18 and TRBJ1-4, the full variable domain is NAGVMQNPRHLVRRRGQEARLRCSPMKGHSHVYWYRQLPEEGLKFMVYLQKENIIDESGMPKERFSAEFPKEGPSILRIQQVVRGDSAAYFCASSRAANEKLFFGSGTQLSVL.

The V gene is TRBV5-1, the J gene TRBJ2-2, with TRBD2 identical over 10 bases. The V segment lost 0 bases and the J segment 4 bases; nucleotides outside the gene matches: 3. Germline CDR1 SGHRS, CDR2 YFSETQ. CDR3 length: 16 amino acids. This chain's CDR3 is CASSLGAGGVTGELFF. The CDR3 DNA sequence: TGCGCCAGCAGCTTGGGAGCGGGAGGGGTCACCGGGGAGCTGTTTTTT.

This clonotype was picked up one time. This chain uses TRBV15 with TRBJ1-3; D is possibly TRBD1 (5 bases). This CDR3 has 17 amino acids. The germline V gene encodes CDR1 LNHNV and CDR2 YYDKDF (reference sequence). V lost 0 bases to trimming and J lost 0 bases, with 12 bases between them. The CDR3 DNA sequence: TGTGCCACCAGCAGAGATTTTGGGACTTCCTCTGGAAACACCATATATTTT. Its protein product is CATSRDFGTSSGNTIYF.

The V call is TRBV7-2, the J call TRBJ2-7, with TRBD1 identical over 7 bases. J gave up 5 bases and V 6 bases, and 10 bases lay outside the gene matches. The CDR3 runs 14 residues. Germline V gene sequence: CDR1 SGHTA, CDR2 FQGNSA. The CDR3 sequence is CASRLDRVSHEQYF. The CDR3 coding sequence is TGTGCCAGCAGACTCGACAGGGTGAGCCACGAGCAGTACTTC. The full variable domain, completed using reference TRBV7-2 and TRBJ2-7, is GAGVSQSPSNKVTEKGKDVELRCDPISGHTALYWYRQSLGQGLEFLIYFQGNSAPDKSGLPSDRFSAERTGGSVSTLTIQRTQQEDSAVYLCASRLDRVSHEQYFGPGTRLTVT.

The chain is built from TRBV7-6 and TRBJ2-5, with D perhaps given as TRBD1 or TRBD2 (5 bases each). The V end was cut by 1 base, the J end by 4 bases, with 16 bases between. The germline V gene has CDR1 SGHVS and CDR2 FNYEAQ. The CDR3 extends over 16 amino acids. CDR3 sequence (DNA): TGTGCCAGCAGCTTAGACTTCACCGTCGGGGCAGAGACCCAGTACTTC. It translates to CASSLDFTVGAETQYF.

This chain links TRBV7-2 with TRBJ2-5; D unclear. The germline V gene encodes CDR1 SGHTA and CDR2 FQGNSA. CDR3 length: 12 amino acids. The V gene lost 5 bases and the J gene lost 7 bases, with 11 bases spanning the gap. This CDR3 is CASSTPRSTQYF. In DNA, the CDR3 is TGTGCCAGCAGCACACCAAGGTCGACCCAGTACTTC.

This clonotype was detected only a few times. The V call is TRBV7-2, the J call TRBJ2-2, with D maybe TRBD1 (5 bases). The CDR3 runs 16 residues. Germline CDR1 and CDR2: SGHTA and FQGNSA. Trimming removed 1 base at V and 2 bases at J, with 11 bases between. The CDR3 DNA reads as TGTGCCAGCAGCTTAGGGCAGGGCCCTAACACCGGGGAGCTGTTTTTT. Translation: CASSLGQGPNTGELFF.

The CDR3, as DNA: TGCGCCAGCAGCTTGGCCCCGGGCGAAGCTTTCTTT. Its protein is CASSLAPGEAFF. The rearrangement joins TRBV5-1 to TRBJ1-1; no reliable D call. Germline V CDR1 and CDR2: SGHRS, YFSETQ. Trimming pared 0 bases from V and 8 bases from J, leaving 8 bases between. The CDR3 spans 12 residues.

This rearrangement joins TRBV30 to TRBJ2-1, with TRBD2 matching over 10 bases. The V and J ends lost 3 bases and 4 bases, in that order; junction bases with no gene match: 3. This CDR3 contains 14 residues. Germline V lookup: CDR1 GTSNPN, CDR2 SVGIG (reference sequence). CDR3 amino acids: CAWSGTSEYNEQFF. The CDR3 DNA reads TGTGCCTGGAGCGGGACTAGCGAATACAATGAGCAGTTCTTC. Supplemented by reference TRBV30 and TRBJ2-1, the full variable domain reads SQTIHQWPATLVQPVGSPLSLECTVEGTSNPNLYWYRQAAGRGLQLLFYSVGIGQISSEVPQNLSASRPQDRQFILSSKKLLLSDSGFYLCAWSGTSEYNEQFFGPGTRLTVL.

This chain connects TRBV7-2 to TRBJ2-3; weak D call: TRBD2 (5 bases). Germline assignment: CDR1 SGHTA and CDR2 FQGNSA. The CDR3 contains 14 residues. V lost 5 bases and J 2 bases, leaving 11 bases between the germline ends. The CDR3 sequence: CASSATGNTDTQYF. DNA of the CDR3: TGTGCCAGCAGCGCTACGGGGAACACAGATACGCAGTATTTT.

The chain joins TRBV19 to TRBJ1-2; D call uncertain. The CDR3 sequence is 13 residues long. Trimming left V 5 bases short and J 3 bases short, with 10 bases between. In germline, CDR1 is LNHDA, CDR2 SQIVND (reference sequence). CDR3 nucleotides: TGTGCCAGTAGTCCCCTCTTGGACTATGGCTACACCTTC. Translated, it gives CASSPLLDYGYTF.

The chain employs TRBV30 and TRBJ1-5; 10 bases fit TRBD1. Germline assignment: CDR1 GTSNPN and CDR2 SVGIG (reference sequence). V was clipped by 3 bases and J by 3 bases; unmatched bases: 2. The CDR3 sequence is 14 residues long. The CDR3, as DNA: TGTGCCTGGAGGGACAGGGGGGACAATCAGCCCCAGCATTTT. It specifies CAWRDRGDNQPQHF.

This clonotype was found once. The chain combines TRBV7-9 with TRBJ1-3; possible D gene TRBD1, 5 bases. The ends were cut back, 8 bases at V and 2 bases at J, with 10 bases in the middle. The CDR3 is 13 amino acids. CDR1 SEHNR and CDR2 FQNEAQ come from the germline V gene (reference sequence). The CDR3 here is CASWGTTGNTIYF. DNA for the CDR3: TGTGCCAGCTGGGGGACTACTGGAAACACCATATATTTT.

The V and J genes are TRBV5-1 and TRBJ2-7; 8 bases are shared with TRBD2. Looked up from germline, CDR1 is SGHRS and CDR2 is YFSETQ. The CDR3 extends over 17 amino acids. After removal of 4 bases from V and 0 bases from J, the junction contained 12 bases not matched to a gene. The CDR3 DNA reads TGCGCCAGCAGCCACAGCTCTATTAGCGGGACCTCCTACGAGCAGTACTTC. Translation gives CASSHSSISGTSYEQYF.

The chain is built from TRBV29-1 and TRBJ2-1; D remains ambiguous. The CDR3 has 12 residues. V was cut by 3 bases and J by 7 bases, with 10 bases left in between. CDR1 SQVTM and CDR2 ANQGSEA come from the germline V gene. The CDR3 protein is CSVEPLANEQFF. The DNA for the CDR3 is TGCAGCGTTGAGCCCCTGGCTAATGAGCAGTTCTTC.